Shown below are 20 T cell receptor beta chains from a single sample sequenced in a study of PD-1 blockade in classical Hodgkin lymphoma. The patients all showed relapse after autologous stem cell transplantation, while their brentuximab vedotin exposure varied. TCRdb keeps only in-frame clones here, not all; method: immunoSEQ multiplex PCR. The sample lists some 6,800 clones; 86% were seen once. Sequenced material: peripheral blood mononuclear cells (PBMCs), taken before the second cycle of nivolumab. These receptors were taken from a human donor with classical Hodgkin lymphoma.

V usage is TRBV5-1 and J usage is TRBJ2-2; 8 bases fit TRBD1. CDR3 size: 15 residues. The V gene's germline CDR1 is SGHRS and CDR2 YFSETQ. The V gene end was trimmed by 2 bases and the J gene end by 3 bases; junction bases not matched to a gene: 3. The CDR3 here is CASSFRDRYTGELFF. The CDR3 coding sequence is TGCGCCAGCAGCTTCCGGGACAGGTACACCGGGGAGCTGTTTTTT.

The chain uses TRBV5-6 and TRBJ1-4, with 8 bases aligning to TRBD1. Germline V gene sequence: CDR1 SGHDT, CDR2 YYEEEE. The CDR3 totals 15 residues. Trimming at V came to 4 bases and at J to 2 bases, leaving 4 bases not matched to a gene. This chain's CDR3 is CASSQTGATNEKLFF. In nucleotides, the CDR3 is TGTGCCAGCAGCCAGACAGGGGCCACTAATGAAAAACTGTTTTTT. Full variable domain (remainder filled in from reference TRBV5-6 and TRBJ1-4): DAGVTQSPTHLIKTRGQQVTLRCSPKSGHDTVSWYQQALGQGPQFIFQYYEEEERQRGNFPDRFSGHQFPNYSSELNVNALLLGDSALYLCASSQTGATNEKLFFGSGTQLSVL.

The J gene is TRBJ2-4, the V gene TRBV27; D may match TRBD1 or TRBD2 (5 bases each). Looked up from germline, CDR1 is MNHEY and CDR2 is SMNVEV (reference sequence). This CDR3 region has 17 residues. V dropped 5 bases and J dropped 5 bases, with 22 bases sitting between them. CDR3 region: CASSIFGLRDRENIQYF. The CDR3 nucleotides read TGTGCCAGCAGTATCTTTGGCCTCCGGGACCGAGAAAACATTCAGTACTTC.

This chain uses TRBV6-1 with TRBJ2-3; no reliable D call. The V end lost 6 bases, the J end lost 6 bases, and 16 bases lay between the germline ends. This CDR3 spans 14 amino acids. Per germline, CDR1 MNHNS and CDR2 SASEGT. This chain's CDR3 is CASSLSSVPDTQYF. CDR3 nucleotides: TGTGCCAGCAGCCTATCAAGTGTTCCGGATACGCAGTATTTT.

J is TRBJ1-2 and V is TRBV2; no clear D. The CDR3 runs to 13 residues. V dropped 7 bases and J dropped 4 bases, with 13 bases sitting between them. CDR1 SNHLY and CDR2 FYNNEI come from the germline V gene. CDR3 bases: TGTGCCAGCAAACTGGGCATGATCTATGGCTACACCTTC. Translated: CASKLGMIYGYTF.

The chain's CDR3 is CAISEGLAGGPWQETQYF. The CDR3 DNA is TGTGCCATCAGTGAGGGGCTAGCGGGGGGGCCGTGGCAAGAGACCCAGTACTTC. The chain employs TRBV10-3 and TRBJ2-5; 12 bases agree with TRBD2. This CDR3 is 18 amino acids long. The germline CDR1 and CDR2 sequences are ENHRY and SYGVKD. Germline trimming cut 2 bases from V and 2 bases from J; bases unmatched to any gene: 9.

The chain is built from TRBV14 and TRBJ1-3, with D uncertain. The CDR3 totals 11 residues. V was clipped by 1 base and J by 9 bases, with 4 bases between them. Per germline, CDR1 SGHDN and CDR2 FVKESK. DNA for the CDR3: TGTGCCAGCAGCCAAGGGACCACCATATATTTT. This encodes CASSQGTTIYF. Full variable domain (missing parts from reference TRBV14 and TRBJ1-3): EAGVTQFPSHSVIEKGQTVTLRCDPISGHDNLYWYRRVMGKEIKFLLHFVKESKQDESGMPNNRFLAERTGGTYSTLKVQPAELEDSGVYFCASSQGTTIYFGEGSWLTVV.

The V and J genes are TRBV4-1 and TRBJ2-5; no definite D call. Germline V CDR1 and CDR2: MGHRA, YSYEKL. The CDR3 loop spans 16 amino acids. The V end was cut by 1 base, the J end by 9 bases, with 21 bases between. CDR3: CASSQGMAPFVEAQYF. CDR3 nucleotide sequence: TGCGCCAGCAGCCAAGGAATGGCCCCGTTTGTCGAGGCCCAGTACTTC.

The chain couples TRBV10-3 to TRBJ1-5; 8 bases agree with TRBD1. CDR1 ENHRY and CDR2 SYGVKD come from the germline V gene. The CDR3 contains 14 residues. V dropped 5 bases and J dropped 4; count of bases not matched to a gene: 4. The CDR3: CAISPRTGNQPQHF. DNA for the CDR3: TGTGCCATCAGTCCTCGGACAGGGAATCAGCCCCAGCATTTT.

This chain connects TRBV27 to TRBJ1-4; no clear D gene. Germline CDR1 and CDR2: MNHEY and SMNVEV (reference sequence). The CDR3 loop spans 16 amino acids. V was clipped by 6 bases and J by 8 bases, with 22 bases between them. The CDR3 sequence: CASRPFARERGEKLFF. In nucleotides, the CDR3 is TGTGCCAGCAGGCCTTTTGCGAGGGAAAGAGGGGAAAAACTGTTTTTT.

This clone was detected only once. The CDR3 bases are TGTGCCACTAACCGCGGACTAGCGGGAGTAGAGACCCAGTACTTC. Its protein is CATNRGLAGVETQYF. The chain couples TRBV10-3 to TRBJ2-5; the match to TRBD2 covers 13 bases. CDR3 length equals 15 residues. V shed 10 bases, J shed 4 bases, and the junction held 9 bases outside the gene matches. CDR1 ENHRY and CDR2 SYGVKD come from the germline V gene.

This rearrangement joins TRBV11-3 to TRBJ1-5, with 7 bases aligning to TRBD1. Germline V gene data show CDR1 as SGHNT and CDR2 as YENEEA. There are 15 residues in the CDR3. Trimming took 5 bases from V and 0 from J; bases not matched to a gene: 4. The DNA for the CDR3 is TGTGCCAGCAGCCTAACAGGGGATAGCAATCAGCCCCAGCATTTT. Residues: CASSLTGDSNQPQHF.

The rearrangement links TRBV7-9 to TRBJ1-2; 8 nucleotides line up with TRBD1. Trimming removed 1 base from V and 4 bases from J; junction bases left unmatched: 8. Germline lookup yields CDR1 SEHNR and CDR2 FQNEAQ (reference sequence). The CDR3 totals 16 residues. CDR3 amino acids: CASSLDGGQDTYGYTF. The CDR3 DNA reads as TGTGCCAGCAGCTTAGATGGGGGACAGGACACCTATGGCTACACCTTC. The full variable domain, its missing parts supplied by reference TRBV7-9 and TRBJ1-2, is DTGVSQNPRHKITKRGQNVTFRCDPISEHNRLYWYRQTLGQGPEFLTYFQNEAQLEKSRLLSDRFSAERPKGSFSTLEIQRTEQGDSAMYLCASSLDGGQDTYGYTFGSGTRLTVV.

V and J are TRBV11-1 and TRBJ2-2, with TRBD2 as a possible D gene (6 bases). The length of the CDR3 is 15 residues. Germline V gene lookup returns CDR1 SGHAT and CDR2 FQDESV (reference sequence). The V end was cut by 5 bases, the J end by 2 bases, with 12 bases between. The chain's CDR3 is CASSQGLHNTGELFF. The CDR3 DNA sequence: TGTGCCAGCAGCCAGGGACTTCATAACACCGGGGAGCTGTTTTTT.

A single count supports this clone. At one boundary the junction diverges from the germline segment, which might be a read error. The chain joins TRBV10-3 to TRBJ2-6; D might be TRBD1 (5 bases). Germline-derived CDR1 and CDR2 are ENHRY and SYGVKD. This CDR3 comprises 17 residues. CDR3 loop: CAISEGPQVAGANVLTF. CDR3 sequence (DNA): TGTGCCATCAGTGAAGGGCCACAGGTTGCTGGCGCCAACGTCCTGACTTTC.

The table lists this clone with a count of one. The chain carries TRBV19 and TRBJ2-7; the match to TRBD2 covers 11 bases. This CDR3 has 17 amino acids. Germline V gene data show CDR1 as LNHDA and CDR2 as SQIVND (reference sequence). J lost 0 bases, V lost 7 bases, and 11 bases had no gene match. The CDR3 nucleotides read TGTGCCAGTAAGAACCCTCCGGGGACTAGCGGCTCCTACGAGCAGTACGTC. It translates to CASKNPPGTSGSYEQYV.

In this sample, this clone is medium-sized (0.01 to 0.1%). The chain employs TRBV11-2 and TRBJ1-4; unclear D gene. Per germline, CDR1 SGHAT and CDR2 FQNNGV. Trimming shortened V by 0 bases and J by 8 bases, and 10 bases separated the two germline ends. CDR3 size: 14 residues. The CDR3 nucleotides are TGTGCCAGCAGCTTAGAACCGGTGGGAGAAAAACTGTTTTTT. Translation: CASSLEPVGEKLFF.

This sequence joins TRBV2 and TRBJ1-5; TRBD1 aligns across 7 bases. V trimming: 2 bases; J trimming: 4 bases; junction bases outside the gene matches: 2. The CDR3 loop spans 14 amino acids. Per germline, CDR1 SNHLY and CDR2 FYNNEI. The CDR3 sequence: CASSEQGGNQPQHF. The CDR3 DNA follows: TGTGCCAGCAGTGAACAGGGGGGGAATCAGCCCCAGCATTTT.

The chain recombines TRBV7-9 with TRBJ1-2; D remains unclear. Per the germline V gene, CDR1 is SEHNR and CDR2 is FQNEAQ (reference sequence). V was shortened by 1 base and J by 4 bases, with 7 bases between the two germline ends. CDR3 length equals 13 residues. CDR3 in DNA: TGTGCCAGCAGCTTAGGAGTTATCTATGGCTACACCTTC. Its translation: CASSLGVIYGYTF.

The chain carries TRBV7-9 and TRBJ2-7, with 10 bases aligning to TRBD1. Unmatched junction bases numbered 8, after V lost 5 bases and J lost 7 bases. Germline V lookup: CDR1 SEHNR, CDR2 FQNEAQ (reference sequence). The CDR3 runs to 14 residues. The CDR3: CASSVDRGSGEQYV. The CDR3 DNA reads as TGTGCCAGCAGCGTGGACAGGGGGTCGGGTGAGCAGTACGTC.